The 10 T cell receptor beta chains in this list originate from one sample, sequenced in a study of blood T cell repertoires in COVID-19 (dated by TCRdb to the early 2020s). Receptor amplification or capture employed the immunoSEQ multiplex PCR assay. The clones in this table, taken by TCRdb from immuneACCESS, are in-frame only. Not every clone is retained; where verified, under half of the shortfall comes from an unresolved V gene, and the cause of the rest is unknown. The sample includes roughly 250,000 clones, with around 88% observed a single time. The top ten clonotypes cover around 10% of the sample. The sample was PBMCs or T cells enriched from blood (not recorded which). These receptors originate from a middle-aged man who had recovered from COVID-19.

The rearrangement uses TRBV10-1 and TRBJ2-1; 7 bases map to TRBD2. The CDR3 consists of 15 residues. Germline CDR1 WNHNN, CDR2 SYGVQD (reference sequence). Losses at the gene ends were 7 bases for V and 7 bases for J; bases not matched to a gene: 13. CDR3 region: CASTLWGGVGNEQFF. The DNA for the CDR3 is TGCGCCAGCACTCTCTGGGGGGGAGTAGGGAATGAGCAGTTCTTC.

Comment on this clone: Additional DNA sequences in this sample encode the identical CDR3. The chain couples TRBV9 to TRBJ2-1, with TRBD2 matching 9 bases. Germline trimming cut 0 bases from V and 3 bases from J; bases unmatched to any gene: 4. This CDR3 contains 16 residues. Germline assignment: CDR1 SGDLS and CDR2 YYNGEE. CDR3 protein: CASSVGASGVYNEQFF. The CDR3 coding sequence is TGTGCCAGCAGCGTAGGGGCTAGCGGGGTCTACAATGAGCAGTTCTTC.

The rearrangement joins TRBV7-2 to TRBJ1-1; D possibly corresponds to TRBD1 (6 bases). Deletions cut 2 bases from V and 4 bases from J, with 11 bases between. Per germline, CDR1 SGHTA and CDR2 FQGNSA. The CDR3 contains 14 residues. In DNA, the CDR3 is TGTGCCAGCAGCTTATCGGGCAGGGGCACTGAAGCTTTCTTT. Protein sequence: CASSLSGRGTEAFF.

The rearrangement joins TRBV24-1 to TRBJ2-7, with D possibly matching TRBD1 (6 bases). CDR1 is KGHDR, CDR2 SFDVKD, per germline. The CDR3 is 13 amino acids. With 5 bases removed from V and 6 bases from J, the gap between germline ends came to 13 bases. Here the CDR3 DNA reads TGTGCCACCAGTGGGGCAGGGGTGAGCGAGCAGTACTTC. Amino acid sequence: CATSGAGVSEQYF.

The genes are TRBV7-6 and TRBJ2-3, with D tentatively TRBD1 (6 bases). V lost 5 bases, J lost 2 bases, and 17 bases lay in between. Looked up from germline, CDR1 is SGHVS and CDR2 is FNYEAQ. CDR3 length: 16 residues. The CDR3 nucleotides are TGTGCCAGCAGCGATCTCAGGGGCGCCTCCACAGATACGCAGTATTTT. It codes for CASSDLRGASTDTQYF. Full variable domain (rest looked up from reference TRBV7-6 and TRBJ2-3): GAGVSQSPRYKVTKRGQDVALRCDPISGHVSLYWYRQALGQGPEFLTYFNYEAQQDKSGLPNDRFSAERPEGSISTLTIQRTEQRDSAMYRCASSDLRGASTDTQYFGPGTRLTVL.

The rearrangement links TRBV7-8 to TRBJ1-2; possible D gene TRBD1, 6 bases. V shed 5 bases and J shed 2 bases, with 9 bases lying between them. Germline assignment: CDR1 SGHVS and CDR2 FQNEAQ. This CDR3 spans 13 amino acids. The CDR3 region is CASSPGENYGYTF. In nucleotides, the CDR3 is TGTGCCAGCAGCCCAGGGGAAAACTATGGCTACACCTTC.

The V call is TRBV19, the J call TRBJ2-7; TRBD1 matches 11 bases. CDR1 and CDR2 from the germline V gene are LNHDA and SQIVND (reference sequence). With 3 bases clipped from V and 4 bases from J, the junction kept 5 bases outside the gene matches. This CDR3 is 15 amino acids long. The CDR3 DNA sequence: TGTGCCAGTAGTATTTGGACAGGGGGCGAGTACGAGCAGTACTTC. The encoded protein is CASSIWTGGEYEQYF.

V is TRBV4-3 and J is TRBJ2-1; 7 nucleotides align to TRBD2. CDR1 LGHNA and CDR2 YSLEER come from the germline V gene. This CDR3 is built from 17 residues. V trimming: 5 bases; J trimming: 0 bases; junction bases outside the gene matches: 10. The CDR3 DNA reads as TGCGCCAGCAGCGATCGTCCACTAGCGAGCTCCTACAATGAGCAGTTCTTC. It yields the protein CASSDRPLASSYNEQFF.

Here the CDR3 DNA reads TGCGCCAGCAGCCTCCCCGGCGGGGTATTAACGGACACTGAAGCTTTCTTT. Translated: CASSLPGGVLTDTEAFF. J is TRBJ1-1 and V is TRBV4-1; D not resolved. The CDR3 contains 17 residues. CDR1 and CDR2 from the germline V gene are MGHRA and YSYEKL. V lost 4 bases and J lost 3, with 21 bases in between.

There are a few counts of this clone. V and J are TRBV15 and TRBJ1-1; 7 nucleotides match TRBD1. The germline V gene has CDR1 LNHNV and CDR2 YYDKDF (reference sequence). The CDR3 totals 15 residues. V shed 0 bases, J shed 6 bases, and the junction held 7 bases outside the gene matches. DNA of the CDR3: TGTGCCACCAGCAGAGACCGCAGGGGGTCCGCTGAAGCTTTCTTT. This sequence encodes CATSRDRRGSAEAFF.